A selection of T cell receptor beta chains follows, all from one sample in a study of shared clonotypes between healthy human individuals. Repertoires were generated with immunoSEQ multiplex PCR, while TCRdb's copy carries only in-frame clones and drops some. The sample contains around 2,100,000 clones, over 85% of which appear only once. Input material: naive CD8+ T cells sorted from blood. The origin of the receptors is a man aged 18 to 29 in good health. Each CDR3 is given with its conserved first and last residue. D genes are given only for firm matches. Rows give clone size only sometimes, using once, few, many, or a class for an expanded clone.

clone_size j_call d_call v_call cdr3_nt cdr3_aa
NA TRBJ2-7 NA TRBV7-2 TGTGCCAGCAGCCTAGGTAGAGGGGGCTACGAGCAGTACTTC CASSLGRGGYEQYF
NA TRBJ2-7 TRBD1 TRBV5-5 TGTGCCAGCAGCAGGGACAGCTACAACGAGCAGTACTTC CASSRDSYNEQYF
NA TRBJ2-7 TRBD2 TRBV7-2 TGTGCCAGCAGCTTAGTCGCGGGGGACTACTCCTACGAGCAGTACTTC CASSLVAGDYSYEQYF
NA TRBJ2-4 NA TRBV28 TGTGCCCGCAACCCCCCCGCCACGTTGGGGGGAAACATTCAGTACTTC CARNPPATLGGNIQYF
NA TRBJ1-1 NA TRBV13 TGTGCCAGCAGCTTAGGGGACATGAACACTGAAGCTTTCTTT CASSLGDMNTEAFF
NA TRBJ2-7 TRBD1 TRBV13 TGTGCCAGCAGCCCCGGACAGGGGACAGCGGGGATCTCCTACGAGCAGTACTTC CASSPGQGTAGISYEQYF
NA TRBJ2-7 NA TRBV2 TGTGCCAGCAGTTTGGGCCAAACCTACGAGCAGTACTTC CASSLGQTYEQYF
once TRBJ2-7 NA TRBV9 TGTGCCAGCAGCGTAGAGCCCAACTACGAGCAGTACTTC CASSVEPNYEQYF
once TRBJ2-7 NA TRBV27 TGTGCCAGCGGCCTTGGACAGCCTTACGAGCAGTACTTC CASGLGQPYEQYF
NA TRBJ1-5 NA TRBV27 TGTGCCAGCAGTTTAGATTTTGGGCAGCCCCAGCATTTT CASSLDFGQPQHF
NA TRBJ2-1 NA TRBV6-5 TGTGCCAGCAGTTACTCGAATAGCGACAATGAGCAGTTCTTC CASSYSNSDNEQFF
few TRBJ1-6 NA TRBV27 TGTGCCAGCAGTTGGGGGCAAATCCGGGATTCACCCCTCCACTTT CASSWGQIRDSPLHF
NA TRBJ2-3 NA TRBV19 TGTGCCAGTAGAGCGGAGAGGGGAATGACAGATACGCAGTATTTT CASRAERGMTDTQYF
NA TRBJ2-7 TRBD2 TRBV5-5 TGTGCCAGCAGCTTCCGGCTAGCGGAGTACGAGCAGTACTTC CASSFRLAEYEQYF
NA TRBJ2-7 TRBD1 TRBV9 TGTGCCAGCAGCGTAGATGGGACAGGGGCCGGCGAGCAGTACTTC CASSVDGTGAGEQYF
NA TRBJ2-7 NA TRBV7-3 TGTGCCAGCAGCTTAACTGGCCTGGACGAGCAGTACTTC CASSLTGLDEQYF
once TRBJ1-2 TRBD1 TRBV5-4 TGTGCCAGCAGCTCGGGGACAGGGGGGCATGTAGGCTACACCTTC CASSSGTGGHVGYTF
NA TRBJ1-2 NA TRBV5-4 TGTGCCAGCAGCTTGGACCGTAGCACTTATGGCTACACCTTC CASSLDRSTYGYTF
NA TRBJ1-5 TRBD1 TRBV5-5 TGTGCCAGCAGCTTGGGGCAGGGGGCCTTTAATCAGCCCCAGCATTTT CASSLGQGAFNQPQHF
NA TRBJ2-7 NA TRBV5-6 TGTGCCAGCAGCCGGGGAGGCTCCTACGAGCAGTACTTC CASSRGGSYEQYF
NA TRBJ1-4 NA TRBV7-9 TGTGCCAGCAGCTTAGCCTGGGGCGCTGGGGTTGATGAAAAACTGTTTTTT CASSLAWGAGVDEKLFF
NA TRBJ2-7 TRBD1 TRBV14 TGTGCCAGCAGCCTAATGCTGGGGGACAGAGGCCACGAGCAGTACTTC CASSLMLGDRGHEQYF
NA TRBJ2-2 NA TRBV27 TGTGCCAGCAGTTTTGAGGTCGGGGAAACCGGGGAGCTGTTTTTT CASSFEVGETGELFF
NA TRBJ2-7 TRBD1 TRBV4-1 TGCGCCAGCAGCCAAGACGCCCCCAGGGGACAGGCCCTTTCCACCTACGAGCAGTACTTC CASSQDAPRGQALSTYEQYF
NA TRBJ2-7 NA TRBV7-6 TGTGCCAGCAGCCTTGAGATGGGAGAAGCAGCCATTTACGAGCAGTACTTC CASSLEMGEAAIYEQYF
NA TRBJ1-1 NA TRBV7-9 TGTGCCAGCACCCCCTCTTGGGCGCAGAACACTGAAGCTTTCTTT CASTPSWAQNTEAFF
once TRBJ2-1 NA TRBV27 TGTGCCAGCAGTTTACGGGGGAGTGGGTGGGATGAGCAGTTCTTC CASSLRGSGWDEQFF
NA TRBJ2-1 NA TRBV7-9 TGTGCCAGCAGCTTCGGGACAATCTACAATGAGCAGTTCTTC CASSFGTIYNEQFF
once TRBJ2-7 TRBD2 TRBV13 TGTGCCAGCAGCTTTAGCGGGAGGGTCTACGAGCAGTACTTC CASSFSGRVYEQYF
NA TRBJ1-1 TRBD1 TRBV29-1 TGCAGCGTTGGAGTCCAGGGGGCTGAAGCTTTCTTT CSVGVQGAEAFF
NA TRBJ1-6 TRBD1 TRBV28 TGTGCCAGCAGTTGGGGGGCAGGGGGCGATTCACCCCTCCACTTT CASSWGAGGDSPLHF
NA TRBJ1-2 NA TRBV29-1 TGCAGCGTTGAAGATTGGAAGGACGCTGAGAGCGACTATGGCTACACCTTC CSVEDWKDAESDYGYTF
NA TRBJ1-2 NA TRBV7-9 TGTGCCAGCAGCTTTCCGGCGGGCTTC CASSFPAGF
NA TRBJ1-1 NA TRBV27 TGTGCCAGCAGGAGAGGGAACACTGAAGCTTTCTTT CASRRGNTEAFF
NA TRBJ2-7 NA TRBV7-9 TGTGCCAGCAGCTCCCGAACACTGTCCTCCTACGAGCAGTACTTC CASSSRTLSSYEQYF
NA TRBJ1-2 TRBD1 TRBV19 TGTGCCAGCAAGAGGGGGCCTGGCTACACCTTC CASKRGPGYTF
NA TRBJ2-4 NA TRBV6-1 TGTGCCAGCAGTGTCCGACAGGACCTTATGGCCAAAAACATTCAGTACTTC CASSVRQDLMAKNIQYF
NA TRBJ1-2 TRBD1 TRBV13 TGTGCCAGCAGCTGGGGACAGGGAGGAGGCTACACCTTC CASSWGQGGGYTF
NA TRBJ1-1 NA TRBV7-2 TGTGCCAGCAGCTTAGGGACGAACACTGAAGCTTTCTTT CASSLGTNTEAFF
NA TRBJ2-2 NA TRBV6-5 TGTGCCAGCAGTTATGAAGGGGGATACACCGGGGAGCTGTTTTTT CASSYEGGYTGELFF
NA TRBJ2-1 TRBD1 TRBV28 TGTGCCTCGGGGGACAGGGTTTACAATGAGCAGTTCTTC CASGDRVYNEQFF
NA TRBJ1-1 NA TRBV9 TGTGCCAGCAGCGTAGGACCTCCGGGGGGCACTGAAGCTTTCTTT CASSVGPPGGTEAFF
NA TRBJ2-2 NA TRBV6-1 TGTGCCAGCAGTGAAACGGGAGTTGCCGGGGAGCTGTTTTTT CASSETGVAGELFF
once TRBJ2-7 NA TRBV11-2 TGTGCCAGCAGCTTATCAGCCTCCTACGAGCAGTACTTC CASSLSASYEQYF